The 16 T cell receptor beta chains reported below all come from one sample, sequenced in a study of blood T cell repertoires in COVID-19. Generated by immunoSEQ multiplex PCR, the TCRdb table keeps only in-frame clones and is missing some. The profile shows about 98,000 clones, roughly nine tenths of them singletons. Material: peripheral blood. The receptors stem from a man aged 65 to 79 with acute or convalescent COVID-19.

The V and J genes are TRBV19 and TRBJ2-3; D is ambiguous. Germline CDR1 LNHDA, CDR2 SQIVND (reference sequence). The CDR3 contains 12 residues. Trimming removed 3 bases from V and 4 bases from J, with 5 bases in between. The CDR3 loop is CASSIPADTQYF. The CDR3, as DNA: TGTGCCAGTAGTATTCCCGCAGATACGCAGTATTTT.

The CDR3 loop reads CASSQGGENTEAFF. The DNA for the CDR3 is TGCGCCAGCAGCCAAGGGGGGGAGAACACTGAAGCTTTCTTT. The chain combines TRBV4-1 with TRBJ1-1; possible D gene TRBD1, 5 bases. Germline V gene data show CDR1 as MGHRA and CDR2 as YSYEKL. V was cut by 1 base and J by 1 base, with 7 bases left in between. The CDR3 sequence is 14 residues long.

CDR3: CASSPRKNSGGSQWAYSTDTQYF. The CDR3 DNA follows: TGTGCCAGCAGCCCGCGCAAGAATAGCGGGGGGTCCCAGTGGGCCTATAGCACAGATACGCAGTATTTT. The gene calls are TRBV21-1 and TRBJ2-3; the D call TRBD2 from the table was never checked on the DNA. TRBV21-1 has pseudogene status. The CDR3 length is 23 residues.

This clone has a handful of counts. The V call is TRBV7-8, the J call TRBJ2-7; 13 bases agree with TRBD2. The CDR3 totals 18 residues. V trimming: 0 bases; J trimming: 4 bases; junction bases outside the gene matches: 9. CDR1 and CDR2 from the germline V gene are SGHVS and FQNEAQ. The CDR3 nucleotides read TGTGCCAGCAGCTTAGCGCTCACTAGCGGGGGGGTTGTATACGAGCAGTACTTC. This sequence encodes CASSLALTSGGVVYEQYF.

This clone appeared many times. Here the CDR3 reads CASSLASSYEQYF. The CDR3 DNA is TGTGCCAGCAGCTTAGCTAGCTCCTACGAGCAGTACTTC. The chain couples TRBV11-2 to TRBJ2-7; no firm D call. This CDR3 comprises 13 residues. Trimming stripped 1 base from V and 0 bases from J, with 4 bases between. Germline V gene data show CDR1 as SGHAT and CDR2 as FQNNGV.

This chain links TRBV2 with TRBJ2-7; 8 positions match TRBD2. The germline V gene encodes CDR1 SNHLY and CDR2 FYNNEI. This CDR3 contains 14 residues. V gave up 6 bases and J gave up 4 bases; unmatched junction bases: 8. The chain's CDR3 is CASRGLSGEYEQYF. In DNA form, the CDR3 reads TGTGCCAGCAGGGGGCTTAGCGGGGAGTACGAGCAGTACTTC.

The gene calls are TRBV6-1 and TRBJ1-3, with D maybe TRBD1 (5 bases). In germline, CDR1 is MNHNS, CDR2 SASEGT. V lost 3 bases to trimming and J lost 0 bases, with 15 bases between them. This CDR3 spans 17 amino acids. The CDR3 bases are TGTGCCAGCAGTGAGGCCCTGGGACTGATCTCTGGAAACACCATATATTTT. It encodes CASSEALGLISGNTIYF.

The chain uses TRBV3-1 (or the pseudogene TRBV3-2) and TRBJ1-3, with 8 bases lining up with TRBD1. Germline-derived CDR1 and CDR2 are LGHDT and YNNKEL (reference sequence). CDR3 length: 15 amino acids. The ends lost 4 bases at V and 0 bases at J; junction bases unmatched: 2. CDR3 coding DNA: TGTGCCAGCAGCCGACAGGGGAACTCTGGAAACACCATATATTTT. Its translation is CASSRQGNSGNTIYF.

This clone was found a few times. CDR3: CATSRDFTDPSRNQPQHF. The CDR3 coding sequence is TGTGCCACCAGCAGAGATTTTACTGATCCAAGTCGGAATCAGCCCCAGCATTTT. The V call is TRBV15, the J call TRBJ1-5; D unclear. CDR3 size: 18 residues. V lost 0 bases and J lost 4, with 19 bases in between. Germline CDR1 and CDR2: LNHNV and YYDKDF (reference sequence).

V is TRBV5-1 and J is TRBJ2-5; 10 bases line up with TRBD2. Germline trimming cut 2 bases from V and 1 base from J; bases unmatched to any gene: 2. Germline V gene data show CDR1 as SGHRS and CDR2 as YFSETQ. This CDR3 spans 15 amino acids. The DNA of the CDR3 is TGCGCCAGCAGCTTTTCTAGCGGGGGCCAAGAGACCCAGTACTTC. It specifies CASSFSSGGQETQYF.

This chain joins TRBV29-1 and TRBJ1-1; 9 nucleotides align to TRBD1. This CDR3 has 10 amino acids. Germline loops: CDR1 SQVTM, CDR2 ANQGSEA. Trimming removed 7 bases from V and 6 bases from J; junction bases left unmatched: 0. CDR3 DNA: TGCAGCGGGACAGGGGCTGAAGCTTTCTTT. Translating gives CSGTGAEAFF. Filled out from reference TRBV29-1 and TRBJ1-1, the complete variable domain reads SAVISQKPSRDICQRGTSLTIQCQVDSQVTMMFWYRQQPGQSLTLIATANQGSEATYESGFVIDKFPISRPNLTFSTLTVSNMSPEDSSIYLCSGTGAEAFFGQGTRLTVV.

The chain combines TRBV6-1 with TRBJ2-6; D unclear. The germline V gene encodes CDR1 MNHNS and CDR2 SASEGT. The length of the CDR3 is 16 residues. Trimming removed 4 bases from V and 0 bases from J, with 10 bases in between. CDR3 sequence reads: CASSVRLSSGANVLTF. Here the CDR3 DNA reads TGTGCCAGCAGTGTTAGACTTAGCTCTGGGGCCAACGTCCTGACTTTC.

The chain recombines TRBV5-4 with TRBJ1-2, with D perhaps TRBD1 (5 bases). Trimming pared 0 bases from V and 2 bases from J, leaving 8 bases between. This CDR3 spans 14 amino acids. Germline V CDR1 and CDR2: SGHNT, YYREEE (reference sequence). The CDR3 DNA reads TGTGCCAGCAGCTTGGTGGCAGGGAACTATGGCTACACCTTC. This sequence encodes CASSLVAGNYGYTF.

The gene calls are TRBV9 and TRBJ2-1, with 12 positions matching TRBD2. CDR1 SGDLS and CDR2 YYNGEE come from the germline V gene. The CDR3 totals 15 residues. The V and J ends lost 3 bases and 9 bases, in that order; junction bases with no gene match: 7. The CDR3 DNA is TGTGCCAGCAGCGCGACTAGCGGGGGAAGAGGTGAGCAGTTCTTC. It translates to CASSATSGGRGEQFF.

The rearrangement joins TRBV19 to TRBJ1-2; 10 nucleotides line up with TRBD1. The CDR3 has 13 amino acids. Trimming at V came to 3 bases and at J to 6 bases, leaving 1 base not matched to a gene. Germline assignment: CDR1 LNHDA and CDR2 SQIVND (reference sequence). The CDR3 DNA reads TGTGCCAGTAGTATTGGGACAGGGGATGGCTACACCTTC. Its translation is CASSIGTGDGYTF.

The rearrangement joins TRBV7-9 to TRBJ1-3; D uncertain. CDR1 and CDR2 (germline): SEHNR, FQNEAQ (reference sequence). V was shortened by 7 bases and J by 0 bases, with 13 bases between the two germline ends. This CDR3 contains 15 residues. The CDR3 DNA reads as TGTGCCAGCACCGACGGACTGAACTCTGGAAACACCATATATTTT. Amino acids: CASTDGLNSGNTIYF.